These 28 T cell receptor beta chains came from one sample sequenced in a study of blood T cell repertoires in COVID-19. Profiled with immunoSEQ multiplex PCR; TCRdb holds only in-frame clones, not every one. The data show about 240,000 clones, roughly 80% seen once. Sequenced input: peripheral blood. Receptors originate from a woman older than 75 with acute or convalescent COVID-19.

The genes are TRBV4-2 and TRBJ1-2; possible D gene TRBD1, 5 bases. Germline CDR1 LGHNA, CDR2 YNFKEQ. The V gene lost 0 bases and the J gene lost 3 bases, with 11 bases spanning the gap. This CDR3 comprises 15 residues. Written as DNA, the CDR3 is TGTGCCAGCAGCCAAGATAAAACAGGACACTATGGCTACACCTTC. Residues: CASSQDKTGHYGYTF.

The chain has TRBV20-1 and TRBJ1-2; D remains unclear. The CDR3 extends over 11 amino acids. V lost 0 bases, J lost 14 bases, and 13 bases lay in between. Per the germline V gene, CDR1 is DFQATT and CDR2 is SNEGSKA (reference sequence). The CDR3 DNA is TGCAGTGCTAGAGATGGGCCTTCCCCAACCTTC. This translates into CSARDGPSPTF.

This chain links TRBV18 with TRBJ2-7; 11 positions match TRBD1. The CDR3 covers 15 residues. Germline CDR1 is KGHSH and CDR2 is LQKENI. V was clipped by 6 bases and J by 3 bases; unmatched bases: 7. DNA of the CDR3: TGTGCCAGCTCCCAGCCGGGACAGGGGGACTACGAGCAGTACTTC. Translated: CASSQPGQGDYEQYF.

This clone came up once. The chain employs TRBV12-3 or TRBV12-4 and TRBJ2-1, with a tentative D call TRBD2 (5 bases). V lost 11 bases to trimming and J lost 1 base, with 12 bases between them. The CDR3 is 13 residues long. The CDR3 DNA is TGTGCCTCCGGGGTCCGGTCCTACAATGAGCAGTTCTTC. It encodes CASGVRSYNEQFF.

The chain combines TRBV15 with TRBJ1-5; 8 nucleotides align to TRBD1. This CDR3 comprises 16 residues. The germline gives CDR1 LNHNV, CDR2 YYDKDF (reference sequence). V lost 0 bases and J lost 4; bases outside the gene matches: 5. The CDR3 region has the DNA TGTGCCACCAGCAGAGACGGGACAGGAATAAATCAGCCCCAGCATTTT. Its translation is CATSRDGTGINQPQHF.

The CDR3 loop is CASSPGGVGDTDTQYF. The CDR3 DNA is TGTGCCAGCAGCCCTGGGGGGGTGGGGGACACAGATACGCAGTATTTT. The rearrangement uses TRBV5-5 and TRBJ2-3, with 7 positions matching TRBD2. The CDR3 has 16 residues. Trimming at V came to 4 bases and at J to 2 bases, leaving 10 bases not matched to a gene. The germline V gene encodes CDR1 SGHKS and CDR2 YYEKEE (reference sequence).

V usage is TRBV15 and J usage is TRBJ2-5; D is uncertain. In germline, CDR1 is LNHNV, CDR2 YYDKDF (reference sequence). The CDR3 has 13 residues. With 0 bases removed from V and 4 bases from J, the gap between germline ends came to 6 bases. CDR3 sequence reads: CATSRDLLETQYF. Here the CDR3 DNA reads TGTGCCACCAGCAGAGATCTATTAGAGACCCAGTACTTC.

This clone was detected once. The chain carries TRBV7-6 and TRBJ1-3; 7 bases agree with TRBD1. Unmatched junction bases numbered 14, after V lost 5 bases and J lost 4 bases. The CDR3 covers 17 residues. The germline V gene encodes CDR1 SGHVS and CDR2 FNYEAQ. The CDR3 DNA reads TGTGCCAGCAGCAATGAAAGAAACAGGGGTCGAGGAAACACCATATATTTT. Residues: CASSNERNRGRGNTIYF. Drawing the rest from reference TRBV7-6 and TRBJ1-3, the complete variable domain is GAGVSQSPRYKVTKRGQDVALRCDPISGHVSLYWYRQALGQGPEFLTYFNYEAQQDKSGLPNDRFSAERPEGSISTLTIQRTEQRDSAMYRCASSNERNRGRGNTIYFGEGSWLTVV.

This chain links TRBV5-1 with TRBJ2-7; TRBD1 matches at 7 bases. V trimming: 0 bases; J trimming: 1 base; junction bases outside the gene matches: 7. Germline V gene lookup returns CDR1 SGHRS and CDR2 YFSETQ. The CDR3 sequence is 16 residues long. The CDR3 loop is CASSLARDSVSYEQYF. CDR3 nucleotides: TGCGCCAGCAGCTTGGCCCGGGACAGTGTATCCTACGAGCAGTACTTC.

The rearrangement links TRBV2 to TRBJ1-2, with 8 bases that match TRBD1. Germline CDR1 and CDR2: SNHLY and FYNNEI. The CDR3 has 15 amino acids. Trimming at V came to 8 bases and at J to 4 bases, leaving 12 bases not matched to a gene. CDR3 in amino acids: CASGGTGTGGYGYTF. In DNA form, the CDR3 reads TGTGCCAGCGGGGGAACCGGGACAGGAGGCTATGGCTACACCTTC.

V gene TRBV15 combines with J gene TRBJ2-7; D is perhaps TRBD1 (5 bases). Germline CDR1 LNHNV, CDR2 YYDKDF (reference sequence). The CDR3 totals 14 residues. Trimming took off 4 bases at V and 1 base at J, with 11 bases between the two ends. The CDR3 sequence: CATSNERQSYEQYF. The CDR3 bases are TGTGCCACCAGCAACGAAAGACAGTCCTACGAGCAGTACTTC.

This clone showed up just a few times. This chain uses TRBV27 with TRBJ2-3, with D perhaps TRBD2 (6 bases). Looked up from germline, CDR1 is MNHEY and CDR2 is SMNVEV (reference sequence). V lost 2 bases and J lost 2, with 17 bases in between. The CDR3 covers 17 residues. The CDR3 is CASSLVGKGEDTDTQYF. CDR3 nucleotides: TGTGCCAGCAGTTTAGTCGGGAAAGGGGAGGACACAGATACGCAGTATTTT.

V is TRBV10-3 and J is TRBJ2-3; 10 nucleotides agree with TRBD1. Per germline, CDR1 ENHRY and CDR2 SYGVKD. The trim removed 4 bases at V and 6 bases at J, leaving 4 bases unmatched. This CDR3 region has 14 residues. CDR3 residues: CAISAGQGEDTQYF. As DNA, the CDR3 is TGTGCCATCAGTGCCGGACAGGGGGAGGATACGCAGTATTTT.

The chain couples TRBV28 to TRBJ1-6; no clear D gene. CDR3 length equals 15 residues. The germline V gene encodes CDR1 MDHEN and CDR2 SYDVKM. The germline V and J ends were trimmed by 5 bases and 4 bases, with 12 bases remaining between them. The CDR3 is CASSPTGYYNSPLHF. CDR3 bases: TGTGCCAGCAGTCCCACCGGTTATTATAATTCACCCCTCCACTTT. The entire variable domain, with the rest obtained from reference TRBV28 and TRBJ1-6, is as follows: DVKVTQSSRYLVKRTGEKVFLECVQDMDHENMFWYRQDPGLGLRLIYFSYDVKMKEKGDIPEGYSVSREKKERFSLILESASTNQTSMYLCASSPTGYYNSPLHFGNGTRLTVT.

This chain uses TRBV2 with TRBJ1-5, with D uncertain. The germline V gene encodes CDR1 SNHLY and CDR2 FYNNEI. V dropped 3 bases and J dropped 0 bases, with 9 bases sitting between them. This CDR3 comprises 15 residues. The CDR3 spells CASSEERVSNQPQHF. Written as DNA, the CDR3 is TGTGCCAGCAGTGAGGAGCGGGTTAGCAATCAGCCCCAGCATTTT.

This clone was found once. This chain joins TRBV5-1 and TRBJ2-3, with 12 bases aligning to TRBD1. The CDR3 totals 16 residues. CDR1 and CDR2 from the germline V gene are SGHRS and YFSETQ. The trim removed 4 bases at V and 4 bases at J, leaving 7 bases unmatched. The CDR3, as DNA: TGCGCCAGCAGCCAGGGGACAGGGGGCAGCGCAGATACGCAGTATTTT. Residues: CASSQGTGGSADTQYF.

This clone was counted at least ten times. The chain employs TRBV9 and TRBJ2-2; TRBD1 is a possible D gene (5 bases). Germline loops: CDR1 SGDLS, CDR2 YYNGEE. Trimming removed 4 bases from V and 8 bases from J, with 9 bases in between. There are 12 residues in the CDR3. This chain's CDR3 is CASSSRVGELFF. For the CDR3, the DNA is TGTGCCAGCAGCTCCAGGGTGGGGGAGCTGTTTTTT.

The chain combines TRBV28 with TRBJ2-7, with a weak D call TRBD1 (6 bases). The CDR3 consists of 16 residues. Between the trimmed V and J ends, which lost 3 bases and 2 bases, there was a span of 17 bases. Germline lookup yields CDR1 MDHEN and CDR2 SYDVKM. The CDR3 sequence: CASSFSRQGRTYEQYF. Here the CDR3 DNA reads TGTGCCAGCAGTTTCTCCCGTCAGGGGAGAACCTACGAGCAGTACTTC.

This rearrangement joins TRBV7-9 to TRBJ1-6; D not resolved. V was cut by 1 base and J by 9 bases, with 13 bases left in between. Germline V gives CDR1 SEHNR, CDR2 FQNEAQ (reference sequence). The length of the CDR3 is 15 residues. DNA of the CDR3: TGTGCCAGCAGCTTAGTTACGGGTATAGGTTCACCCCTCCACTTT. The encoded protein is CASSLVTGIGSPLHF.

The J gene is TRBJ2-7, the V gene TRBV7-2; D might be TRBD1 (6 bases). The CDR3 consists of 16 residues. Germline lookup yields CDR1 SGHTA and CDR2 FQGNSA. Trimming left V 0 bases short and J 4 bases short, with 16 bases between. CDR3 residues: CASSLAGAGQYYEQYF. The CDR3 DNA reads TGTGCCAGCAGCTTAGCGGGGGCAGGCCAGTATTACGAGCAGTACTTC.

The chain uses TRBV7-8 and TRBJ1-4; 10 bases are shared with TRBD1. This CDR3 is 16 amino acids long. CDR1 is SGHVS and CDR2 is FQNEAQ in the germline V gene. The V and J ends lost 5 bases and 2 bases, in that order; junction bases with no gene match: 5. CDR3 protein: CASSPGQGGTNEKLFF. The CDR3 region has the DNA TGTGCCAGCAGCCCAGGACAGGGGGGCACTAATGAAAAACTGTTTTTT.

Only a few counts were recorded for this clone. V is TRBV9 and J is TRBJ2-2; no clear D gene. CDR1 SGDLS and CDR2 YYNGEE come from the germline V gene. The CDR3 length is 15 residues. Trimming took 4 bases from V and 1 from J, leaving 11 bases between them. The CDR3 protein is CASSLYSRNTGELFF. The CDR3 DNA sequence: TGTGCCAGCAGCCTCTACTCGAGGAACACCGGGGAGCTGTTTTTT.

V gene TRBV9 combines with J gene TRBJ2-2; D is ambiguous. Germline-derived CDR1 and CDR2 are SGDLS and YYNGEE. Trimming shortened V by 0 bases and J by 0 bases, and 6 bases separated the two germline ends. This CDR3 contains 15 residues. The DNA of the CDR3 is TGTGCCAGCAGCGTAGACATTGCGAACACCGGGGAGCTGTTTTTT. It codes for CASSVDIANTGELFF.

The J gene is TRBJ2-1, the V gene TRBV5-1; TRBD1 agrees at 9 bases. J gave up 6 bases and V 2 bases, and 6 bases lay outside the gene matches. CDR3 length: 15 amino acids. Germline V gene sequence: CDR1 SGHRS, CDR2 YFSETQ. The CDR3 loop reads CASSFSGQGINEQFF. The CDR3 nucleotides are TGCGCCAGCAGCTTTTCCGGACAGGGGATCAATGAGCAGTTCTTC.

The chain links TRBV28 to TRBJ2-3, with 9 bases matching TRBD2. Germline V CDR1 and CDR2: MDHEN, SYDVKM. The V gene end was trimmed by 5 bases and the J gene end by 1 base; junction bases not matched to a gene: 4. The CDR3 is made up of 15 amino acids. CDR3 in DNA: TGTGCCAGCAGTGTAGCGGGGGCCCGCACAGATACGCAGTATTTT. Encoded protein: CASSVAGARTDTQYF. The complete variable domain, with remaining parts taken from reference TRBV28 and TRBJ2-3, reads DVKVTQSSRYLVKRTGEKVFLECVQDMDHENMFWYRQDPGLGLRLIYFSYDVKMKEKGDIPEGYSVSREKKERFSLILESASTNQTSMYLCASSVAGARTDTQYFGPGTRLTVL.

The chain recombines TRBV5-1 with TRBJ2-4; no clear D. The CDR3 totals 16 residues. The germline V gene has CDR1 SGHRS and CDR2 YFSETQ. The V end was cut by 1 base, the J end by 1 base, with 12 bases between. CDR3 region: CASSLNLPGAKNIQYF. CDR3 nucleotide sequence: TGCGCCAGCAGCTTGAATCTCCCCGGGGCCAAAAACATTCAGTACTTC.

The chain carries TRBV6-5 and TRBJ1-2, with D possibly matching TRBD1 (6 bases). The length of the CDR3 is 16 residues. Deletions cut 4 bases from V and 6 bases from J, with 21 bases between. CDR1 MNHEY and CDR2 SVGAGI come from the germline V gene. The CDR3 loop is CASSFIQGIVQDGYTF. The DNA for the CDR3 is TGTGCCAGCAGTTTCATACAGGGTATAGTTCAGGATGGCTACACCTTC.

The V gene is TRBV9, the J gene TRBJ1-6, with D possibly matching TRBD1 (6 bases). V was pared by 3 bases and J by 3 bases, with 10 bases between. Germline V CDR1 and CDR2: SGDLS, YYNGEE. This CDR3 contains 15 residues. The CDR3 nucleotides are TGTGCCAGCAGCGCGGGGACAAACTATAATTCACCCCTCCACTTT. It translates to CASSAGTNYNSPLHF.